This T cell receptor beta chain comes out of a study of shared clonotypes between healthy human individuals. Background on the study: CD8 memory received one plate per donor, CD8 naive two, CD4 memory three and CD4 naive three. General study results and limits: Non-shared clonotypes showed lower generation probabilities than clonotypes common to all four donors.

The V end lost 5 bases, the J end lost 9 bases, and 11 bases lay between the germline ends. CDR3 length equals 12 residues. Germline CDR1 is LGHNT and CDR2 is FRNRAP. Points on this clone: Its target is unknown.

Sequencing was at deep level. Original processing notes: ImmunoSEQ supplied junction-only sequences lacking quality scores, so filtering was different. Only in-frame clones appear in the TCRdb table, and some are missing; sequencing was by immunoSEQ multiplex PCR. V, J and clone size are taken as reported in that table, and D and trimming were inferred from the DNA itself. The data contain over a million clones, about 84% of them seen just once; the ten biggest clones take up 0.55% to 0.7%. The TCR was taken from a man aged 18 to 29 in good health. Some clones in this sample may be carry-over from other donors' samples. The source material was memory CD4+ T cells from PBMCs. Subset in this sample: CD45RA-negative fraction. V gene TRBV12-5 combines with J gene TRBJ2-1; tentative D call: TRBD1 (5 bases). CDR3 in amino acids: CASGLREGEQFF. In DNA, the CDR3 is TGTGCTAGTGGTCTCAGGGAAGGTGAGCAGTTCTTC.